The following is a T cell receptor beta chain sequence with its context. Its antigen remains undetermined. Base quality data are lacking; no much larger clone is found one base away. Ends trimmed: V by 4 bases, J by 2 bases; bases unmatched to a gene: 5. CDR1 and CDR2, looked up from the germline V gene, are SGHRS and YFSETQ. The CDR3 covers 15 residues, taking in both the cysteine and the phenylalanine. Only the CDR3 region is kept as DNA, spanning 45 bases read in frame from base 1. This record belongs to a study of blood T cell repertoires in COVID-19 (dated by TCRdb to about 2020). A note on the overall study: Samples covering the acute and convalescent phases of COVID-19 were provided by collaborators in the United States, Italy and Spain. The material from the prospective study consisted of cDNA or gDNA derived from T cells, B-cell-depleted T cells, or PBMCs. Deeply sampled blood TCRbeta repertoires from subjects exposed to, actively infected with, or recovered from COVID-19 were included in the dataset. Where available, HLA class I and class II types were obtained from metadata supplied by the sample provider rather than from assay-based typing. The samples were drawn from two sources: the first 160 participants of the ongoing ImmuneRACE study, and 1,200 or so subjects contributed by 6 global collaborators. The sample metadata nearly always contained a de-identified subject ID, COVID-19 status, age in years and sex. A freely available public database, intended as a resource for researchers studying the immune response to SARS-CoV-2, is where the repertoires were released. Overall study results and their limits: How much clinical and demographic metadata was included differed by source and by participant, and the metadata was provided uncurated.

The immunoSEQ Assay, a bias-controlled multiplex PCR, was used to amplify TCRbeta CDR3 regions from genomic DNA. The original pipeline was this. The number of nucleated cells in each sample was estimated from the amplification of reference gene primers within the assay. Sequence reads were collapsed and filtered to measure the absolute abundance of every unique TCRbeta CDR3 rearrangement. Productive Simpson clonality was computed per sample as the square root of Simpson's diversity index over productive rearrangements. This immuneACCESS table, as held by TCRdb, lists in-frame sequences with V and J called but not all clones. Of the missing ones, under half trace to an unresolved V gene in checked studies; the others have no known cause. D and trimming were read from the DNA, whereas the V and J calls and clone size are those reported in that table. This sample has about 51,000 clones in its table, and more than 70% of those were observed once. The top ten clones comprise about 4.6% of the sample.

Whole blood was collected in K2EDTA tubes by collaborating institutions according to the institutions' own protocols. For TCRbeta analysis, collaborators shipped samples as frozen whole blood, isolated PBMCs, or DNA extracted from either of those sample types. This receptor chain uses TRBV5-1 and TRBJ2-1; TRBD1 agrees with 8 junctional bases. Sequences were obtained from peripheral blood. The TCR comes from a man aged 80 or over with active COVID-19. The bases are TGCGCCAGCAGCCCGGACAGGGTACCCTACAATGAGCAGTTCTTC. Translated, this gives CASSPDRVPYNEQFF.